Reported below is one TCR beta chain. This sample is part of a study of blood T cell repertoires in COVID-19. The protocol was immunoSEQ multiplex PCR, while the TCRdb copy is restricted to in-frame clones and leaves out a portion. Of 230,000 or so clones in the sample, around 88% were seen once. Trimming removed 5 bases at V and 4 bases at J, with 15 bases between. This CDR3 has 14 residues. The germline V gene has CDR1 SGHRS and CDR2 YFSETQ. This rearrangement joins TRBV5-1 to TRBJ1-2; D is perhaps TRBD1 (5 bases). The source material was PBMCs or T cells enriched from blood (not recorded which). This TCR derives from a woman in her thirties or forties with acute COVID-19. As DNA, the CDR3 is TGCGCCAGCAGACAGGCAAGGGGATTCTATGGCTACACCTTC. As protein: CASRQARGFYGYTF. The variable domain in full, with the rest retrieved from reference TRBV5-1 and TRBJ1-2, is KAGVTQTPRYLIKTRGQQVTLSCSPISGHRSVSWYQQTPGQGLQFLFEYFSETQRNKGNFPGRFSGRQFSNSRSEMNVSTLELGDSALYLCASRQARGFYGYTFGSGTRLTVV.